The source of this T cell receptor (beta chain) is a study of circulating CD8 cells and anti-PD-1 response in melanoma. Live CD3+CD8+TCRalphabeta+ cells were sorted into four subsets by PD-1 and/or TIGIT. Points from the study as a whole: Diversity ranked highest in DNEG and lowest in TIGIT subsets. Generally, no replicate experiments were performed.

Within the sample, this clonotype is medium-sized. What it binds is not known. Each library started from roughly 15 ng of total RNA using the QIAseq Immune Repertoire TCR panel. TCRdb fed the reads into MiXCR, producing one record per CDR3 protein. The sample shows 600 to 850 distinct CDR3 sequences, over 10% of them seen only once. The CDR3 is made up of 15 amino acids. Germline V gives CDR1 MDHEN, CDR2 SYDVKM. V was cut by 8 bases and J by 9 bases, with 23 bases left in between. The sequences come from CD8+ T cells from PBMCs, collected at baseline or after one month of anti-PD-1 therapy (not recorded which). The V call is TRBV28, the J call TRBJ1-5, with a possible D match to TRBD1 (6 bases). The clonotype was recovered from a human donor with melanoma. For the CDR3, the DNA is TGTGCCAGCCGCTTCACGGACAGTAGAATAGCGCCCCAGCATTTT. Residues: CASRFTDSRIAPQHF.